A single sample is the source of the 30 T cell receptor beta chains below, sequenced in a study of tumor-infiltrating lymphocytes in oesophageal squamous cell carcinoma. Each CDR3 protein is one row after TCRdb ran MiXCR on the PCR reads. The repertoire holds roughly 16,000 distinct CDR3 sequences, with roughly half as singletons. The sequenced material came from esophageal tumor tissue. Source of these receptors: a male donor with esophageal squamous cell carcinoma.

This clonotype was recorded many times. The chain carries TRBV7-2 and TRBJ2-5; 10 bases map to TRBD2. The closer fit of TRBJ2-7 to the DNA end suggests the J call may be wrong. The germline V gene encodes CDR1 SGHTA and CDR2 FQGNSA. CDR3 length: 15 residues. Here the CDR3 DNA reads TGTGCCAGCAGCTTAAACCCTAGCGGGAGTTACGAGCAGTACTTC. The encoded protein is CASSLNPSGSYEQYF.

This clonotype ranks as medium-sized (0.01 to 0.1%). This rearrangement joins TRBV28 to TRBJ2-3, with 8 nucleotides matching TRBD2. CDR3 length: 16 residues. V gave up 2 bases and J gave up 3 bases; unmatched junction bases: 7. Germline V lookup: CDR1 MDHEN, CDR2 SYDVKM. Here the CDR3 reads CASSLGASGLTDTQYF. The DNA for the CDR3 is TGTGCCAGCAGTTTAGGGGCTAGCGGGTTGACAGATACGCAGTATTTT.

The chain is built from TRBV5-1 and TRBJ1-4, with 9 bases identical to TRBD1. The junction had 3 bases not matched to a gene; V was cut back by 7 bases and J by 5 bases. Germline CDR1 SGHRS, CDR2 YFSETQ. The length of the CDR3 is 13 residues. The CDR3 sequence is CASGTGHNEKLFF. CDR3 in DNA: TGCGCCAGCGGGACAGGGCACAATGAAAAACTGTTTTTT.

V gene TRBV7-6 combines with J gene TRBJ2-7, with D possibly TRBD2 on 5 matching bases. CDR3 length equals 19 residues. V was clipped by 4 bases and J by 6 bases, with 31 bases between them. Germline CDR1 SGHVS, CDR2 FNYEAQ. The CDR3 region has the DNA TGTGCCAGCAGCTCAAACCCTTATCTCCCCCAGCGGCATATGGGCGAGCAGTACTTC. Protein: CASSSNPYLPQRHMGEQYF. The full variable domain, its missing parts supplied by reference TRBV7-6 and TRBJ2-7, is GAGVSQSPRYKVTKRGQDVALRCDPISGHVSLYWYRQALGQGPEFLTYFNYEAQQDKSGLPNDRFSAERPEGSISTLTIQRTEQRDSAMYRCASSSNPYLPQRHMGEQYFGPGTRLTVT.

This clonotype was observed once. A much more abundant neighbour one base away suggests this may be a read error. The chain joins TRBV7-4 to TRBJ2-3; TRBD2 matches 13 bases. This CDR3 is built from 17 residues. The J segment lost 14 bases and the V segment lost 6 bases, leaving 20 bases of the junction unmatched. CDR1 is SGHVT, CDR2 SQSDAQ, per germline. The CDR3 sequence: CASRPTSGGANTGELYF. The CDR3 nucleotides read TGTGCCAGCAGACCTACTAGCGGGGGGGCGAACACCGGGGAGCTGTATTTT.

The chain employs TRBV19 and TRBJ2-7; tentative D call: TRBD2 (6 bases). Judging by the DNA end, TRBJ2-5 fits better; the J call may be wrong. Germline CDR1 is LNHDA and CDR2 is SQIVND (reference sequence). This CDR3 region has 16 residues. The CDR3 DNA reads TGTGCCAGTAGTATAGAGGGTAGCGGCTACCAAGAGACCCAGTACTTC. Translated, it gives CASSIEGSGYQETQYF.

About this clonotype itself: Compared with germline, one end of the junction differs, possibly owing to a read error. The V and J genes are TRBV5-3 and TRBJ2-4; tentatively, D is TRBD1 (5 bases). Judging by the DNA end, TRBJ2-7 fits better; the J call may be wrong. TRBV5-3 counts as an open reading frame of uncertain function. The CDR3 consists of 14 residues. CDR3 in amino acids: CASSSVRTSYEQYF. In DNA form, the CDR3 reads TGTGCCAGCAGCTCCGTCAGGACATCCTACGAGCAGTACTTC.

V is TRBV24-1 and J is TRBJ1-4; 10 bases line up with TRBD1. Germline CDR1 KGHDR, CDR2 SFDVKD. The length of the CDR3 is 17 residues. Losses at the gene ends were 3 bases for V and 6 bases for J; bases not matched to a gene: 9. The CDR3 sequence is CATSDPTRGTGDEKLFF. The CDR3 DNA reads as TGTGCCACCAGTGATCCCACCAGGGGGACAGGGGATGAAAAACTGTTTTTT.

The CDR3 reads CASSLKGQDNEQFF. As DNA, the CDR3 is TGTGCCAGCAGTTTAAAGGGGCAGGACAATGAGCAGTTCTTC. The rearrangement uses TRBV27 and TRBJ2-1; D may be TRBD1 (5 bases). There are 14 residues in the CDR3. The V end lost 2 bases, the J end lost 5 bases, and 10 bases lay between the germline ends. Germline CDR1 reads MNHEY; CDR2 reads SMNVEV (reference sequence).

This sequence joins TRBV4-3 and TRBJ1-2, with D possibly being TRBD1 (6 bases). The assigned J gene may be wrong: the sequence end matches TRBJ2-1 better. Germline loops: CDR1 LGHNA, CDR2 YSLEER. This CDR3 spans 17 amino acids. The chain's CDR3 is CASSQKPKGTQTYEQFF. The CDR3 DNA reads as TGCGCCAGCAGCCAAAAACCTAAGGGGACACAGACCTACGAGCAGTTCTTC.

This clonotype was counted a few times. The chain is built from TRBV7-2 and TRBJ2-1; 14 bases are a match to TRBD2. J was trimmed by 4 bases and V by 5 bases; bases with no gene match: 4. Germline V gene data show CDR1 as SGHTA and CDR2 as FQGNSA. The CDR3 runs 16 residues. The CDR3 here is CASSTRTSGRYNEQFF. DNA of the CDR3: TGTGCCAGCAGCACTCGGACTAGCGGGAGGTACAATGAGCAGTTCTTC. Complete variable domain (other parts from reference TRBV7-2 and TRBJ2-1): GAGVSQSPSNKVTEKGKDVELRCDPISGHTALYWYRQSLGQGLEFLIYFQGNSAPDKSGLPSDRFSAERTGGSVSTLTIQRTQQEDSAVYLCASSTRTSGRYNEQFFGPGTRLTVL.

In DNA form, the CDR3 reads TGTGCCAGCAGTTTGGGACGGATTCTCACAGATACGCAGTATTTT. Its translation is CASSLGRILTDTQYF. The chain employs TRBV28 and TRBJ2-3; TRBD1 or TRBD2 may be the D gene (5 bases each). This CDR3 region has 15 residues. With 3 bases removed from V and 2 bases from J, the gap between germline ends came to 12 bases. The germline V gene encodes CDR1 MDHEN and CDR2 SYDVKM. Using reference TRBV28 and TRBJ2-3 for the parts outside the CDR3, the full variable domain is DVKVTQSSRYLVKRTGEKVFLECVQDMDHENMFWYRQDPGLGLRLIYFSYDVKMKEKGDIPEGYSVSREKKERFSLILESASTNQTSMYLCASSLGRILTDTQYFGPGTRLTVL.

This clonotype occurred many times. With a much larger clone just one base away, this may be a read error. The CDR3 spells CASRNSLKPSYEQFF. CDR3 coding DNA: TGTGCCAGCAGGAACAGCCTAAAACCCTCCTACGAGCAGTTCTTC. The J gene is TRBJ2-1, the V gene TRBV6-1, with D unclear. The CDR3 extends over 15 amino acids. Germline CDR1 reads MNHNS; CDR2 reads SASEGT. Trimming pared 6 bases from V and 10 bases from J, leaving 22 bases between.

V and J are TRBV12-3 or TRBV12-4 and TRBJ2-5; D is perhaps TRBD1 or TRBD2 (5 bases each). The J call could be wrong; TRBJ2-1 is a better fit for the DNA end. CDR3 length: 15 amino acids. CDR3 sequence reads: CASSRNSGRYNEQFF. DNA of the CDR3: TGTGCCAGCAGTCGAAATTCGGGACGTTACAATGAGCAGTTCTTC.

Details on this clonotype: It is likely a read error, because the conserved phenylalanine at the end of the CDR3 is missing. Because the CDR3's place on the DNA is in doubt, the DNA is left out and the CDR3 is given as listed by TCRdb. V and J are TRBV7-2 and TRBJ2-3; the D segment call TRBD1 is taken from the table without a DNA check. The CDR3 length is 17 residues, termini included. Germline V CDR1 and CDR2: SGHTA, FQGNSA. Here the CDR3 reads CASSLFYGEPTSSTLGT.

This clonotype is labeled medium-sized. The CDR3 sequence is CASSYSTGGHEAFF. The CDR3 coding sequence is TGTGCCAGCAGTTACTCGACGGGGGGCCACGAAGCTTTCTTT. This chain uses TRBV6-6 with TRBJ1-1, with a weak D call TRBD1 (6 bases). Trimming left V 0 bases short and J 8 bases short, with 13 bases between. The CDR3 runs to 14 residues. Germline loops: CDR1 MNHNY, CDR2 SVGAGI (reference sequence).

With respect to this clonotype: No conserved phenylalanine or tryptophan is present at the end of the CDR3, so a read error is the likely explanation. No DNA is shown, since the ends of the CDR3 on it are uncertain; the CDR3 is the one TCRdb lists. CDR3 amino acids: CASSLASRYEQYFGA. The chain carries TRBV7-4 and TRBJ2-1; the table calls TRBD1, which could not be checked here. The CDR3 spans 15 amino acids, including both terminal residues. The germline V gene encodes CDR1 SGHVT and CDR2 SQSDAQ.

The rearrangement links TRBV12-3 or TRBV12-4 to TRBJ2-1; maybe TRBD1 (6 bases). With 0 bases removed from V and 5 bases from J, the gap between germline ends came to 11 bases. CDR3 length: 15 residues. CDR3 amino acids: CASSLAQGLHNEQFF. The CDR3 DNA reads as TGTGCCAGCAGTTTAGCACAGGGCTTACACAATGAGCAGTTCTTC.

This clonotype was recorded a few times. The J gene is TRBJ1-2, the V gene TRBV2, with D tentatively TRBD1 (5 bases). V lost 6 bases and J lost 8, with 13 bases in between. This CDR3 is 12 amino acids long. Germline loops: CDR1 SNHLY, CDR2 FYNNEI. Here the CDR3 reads CASRNRRDGYTF. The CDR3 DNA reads TGTGCCAGCAGAAACCGCAGGGACGGCTACACCTTC.

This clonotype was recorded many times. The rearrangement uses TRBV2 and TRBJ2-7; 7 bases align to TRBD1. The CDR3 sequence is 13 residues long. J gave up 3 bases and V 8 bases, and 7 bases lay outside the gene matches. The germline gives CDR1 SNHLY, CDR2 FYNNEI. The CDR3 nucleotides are TGTGCCAGCGAAAGGGACAGTTACTACGAGCAGTACTTC. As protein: CASERDSYYEQYF. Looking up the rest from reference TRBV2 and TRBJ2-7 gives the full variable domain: EPEVTQTPSHQVTQMGQEVILRCVPISNHLYFYWYRQILGQKVEFLVSFYNNEISEKSEIFDDQFSVERPDGSNFTLKIRSTKLEDSAMYFCASERDSYYEQYFGPGTRLTVT.

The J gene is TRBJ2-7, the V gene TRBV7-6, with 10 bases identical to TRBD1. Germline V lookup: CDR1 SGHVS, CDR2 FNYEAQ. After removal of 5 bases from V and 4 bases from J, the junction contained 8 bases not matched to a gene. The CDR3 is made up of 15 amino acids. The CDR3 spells CASSPEGDRGYEQYF. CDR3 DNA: TGTGCCAGCAGCCCAGAGGGGGACAGGGGATACGAGCAGTACTTC.

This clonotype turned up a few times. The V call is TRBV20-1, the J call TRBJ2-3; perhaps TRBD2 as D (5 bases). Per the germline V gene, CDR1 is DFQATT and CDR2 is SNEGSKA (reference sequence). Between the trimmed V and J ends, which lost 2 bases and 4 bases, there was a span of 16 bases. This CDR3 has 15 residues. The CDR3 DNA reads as TGCAGTGCTAGACCGCCGCTAGCCGTCCCAGATACGCAGTATTTT. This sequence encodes CSARPPLAVPDTQYF.

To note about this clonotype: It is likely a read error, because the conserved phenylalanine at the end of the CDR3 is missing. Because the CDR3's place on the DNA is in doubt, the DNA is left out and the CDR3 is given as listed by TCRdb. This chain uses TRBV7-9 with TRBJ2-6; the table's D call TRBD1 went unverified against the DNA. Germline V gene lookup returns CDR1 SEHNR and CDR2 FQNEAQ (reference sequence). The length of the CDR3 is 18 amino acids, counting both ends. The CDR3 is CASSPIYAGCLGRRTGDI.

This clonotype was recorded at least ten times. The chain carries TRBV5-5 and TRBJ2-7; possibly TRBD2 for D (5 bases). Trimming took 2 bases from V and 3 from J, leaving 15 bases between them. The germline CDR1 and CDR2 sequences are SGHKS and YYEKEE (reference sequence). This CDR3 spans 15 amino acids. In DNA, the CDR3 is TGTGCCAGCAGCTTCTGGGCAGGAGGTTACTACGAGCAGTACTTC. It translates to CASSFWAGGYYEQYF.

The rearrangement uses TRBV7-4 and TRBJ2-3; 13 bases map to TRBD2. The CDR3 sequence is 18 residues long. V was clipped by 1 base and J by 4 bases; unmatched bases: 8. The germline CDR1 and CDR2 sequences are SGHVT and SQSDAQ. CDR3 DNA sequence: TGTGCCAGCAGCTTAGGTGCTGGACTAGCGGGAGCGGCAGATACGCAGTATTTT. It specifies CASSLGAGLAGAADTQYF.

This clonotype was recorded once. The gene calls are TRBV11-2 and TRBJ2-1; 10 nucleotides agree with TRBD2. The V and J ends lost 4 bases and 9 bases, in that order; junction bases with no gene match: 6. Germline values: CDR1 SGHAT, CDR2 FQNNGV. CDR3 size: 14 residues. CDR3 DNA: TGTGCCAGCAGCTCAGGGACTAGCGTGGGTGAGCAGTTCTTC. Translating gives CASSSGTSVGEQFF. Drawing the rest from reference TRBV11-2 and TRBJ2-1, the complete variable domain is EAGVAQSPRYKIIEKRQSVAFWCNPISGHATLYWYQQILGQGPKLLIQFQNNGVVDDSQLPKDRFSAERLKGVDSTLKIQPAKLEDSAVYLCASSSGTSVGEQFFGPGTRLTVL.

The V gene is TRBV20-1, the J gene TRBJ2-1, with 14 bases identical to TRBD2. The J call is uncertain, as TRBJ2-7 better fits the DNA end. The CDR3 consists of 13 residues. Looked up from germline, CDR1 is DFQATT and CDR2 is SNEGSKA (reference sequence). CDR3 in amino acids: CSEGLAGVFEQYF. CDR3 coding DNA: TGCAGTGAGGGACTAGCGGGAGTCTTTGAGCAGTACTTC.

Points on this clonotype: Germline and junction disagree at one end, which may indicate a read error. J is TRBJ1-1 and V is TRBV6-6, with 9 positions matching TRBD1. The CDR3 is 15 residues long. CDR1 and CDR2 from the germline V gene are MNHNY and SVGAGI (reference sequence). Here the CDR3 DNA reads TGTGCCATCAGTAGAACCGGGACAGGGACTCCTGAAGCTTTCTTT. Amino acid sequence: CAISRTGTGTPEAFF.

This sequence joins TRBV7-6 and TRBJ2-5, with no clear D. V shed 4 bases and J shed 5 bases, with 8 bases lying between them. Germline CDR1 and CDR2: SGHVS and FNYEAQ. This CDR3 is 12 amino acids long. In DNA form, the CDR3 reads TGTGCCAGCAGCTCAGTGGGCGAGACCCAGTACTTC. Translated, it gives CASSSVGETQYF.

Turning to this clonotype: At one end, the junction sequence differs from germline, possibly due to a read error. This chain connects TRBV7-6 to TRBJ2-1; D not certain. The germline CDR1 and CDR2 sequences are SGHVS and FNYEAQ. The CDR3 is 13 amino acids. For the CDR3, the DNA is TGTGCCAGCAGCTCTCTCTCCCACAATGAGCAGTTCTTC. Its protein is CASSSLSHNEQFF.